The TCR beta chain described here comes from a study of T cell repertoires in cytomegalovirus infection. On the study more broadly: Public TCR beta signatures provided an indication of both CMV infection and a matching HLA type. Findings and caveats of the study: Summed public TCR beta family frequency identified CMV carriers bearing the relevant HLA. HLA-C-restricted, CMV-specific TCR beta clonotypes were dominant ex vivo.

The trim removed 2 bases at V and 2 bases at J, leaving 6 bases unmatched. Germline CDR1 SGHAT, CDR2 FQNNGV. The CDR3 is 16 amino acids. This clonotype was counted a few times. What it binds is unknown. TCRdb reprocessed the reads via MiXCR and lists one record per CDR3 protein. The repertoire includes 450,000 to 650,000 distinct CDR3 sequences, approximately 26% of them detected once, and around 14% sits in the top ten. Sequenced: PBMCs. This clonotype was sampled from a human donor in good health (CMV status not recorded). Some clones in this sample may be carry-over from other donors' samples. This chain uses TRBV11-2 with TRBJ2-1, with 7 positions matching TRBD2. This chain's CDR3 is CASSLYSGGPYNEQFF. CDR3 nucleotide sequence: TGTGCCAGCAGCTTATATTCGGGAGGCCCCTACAATGAGCAGTTCTTC.